The 8 T cell receptor beta chains presented below share a single source sample, sequenced in a study of Graves' ophthalmopathy and Graves' hyperthyroidism. From RNA, the CDR3 regions of TCR beta chains were amplified and sequenced. Following a first-round RT-PCR that used HTBI primers, a second-round multiplex PCR was carried out. TCRdb re-analysed the multiplex PCR reads in MiXCR, keeping a single row per CDR3 protein. The sample lists 620,000 or so distinct CDR3 sequences, about 20% occurring once. Sequencing was done on a sample of peripheral blood. Every receptor here comes from a woman aged 18-29 years with stable Graves' hyperthyroidism. Some clones in this sample may be carry-over from other donors' samples.

V usage is TRBV29-1 and J usage is TRBJ2-5, with 11 bases fitting TRBD2. V dropped 5 bases and J dropped 4; count of bases not matched to a gene: 6. The CDR3 totals 14 residues. CDR1 SQVTM and CDR2 ANQGSEA come from the germline V gene. CDR3 DNA: TGCAGCGTTTTTAGCGGGAGGGCCGGAGAGACCCAGTACTTC. It specifies CSVFSGRAGETQYF.

Details on this clonotype: A much bigger clone sits one base away, suggesting this may be a read error. The rearrangement links TRBV11-2 to TRBJ2-4; 9 bases agree with TRBD2. Germline V lookup: CDR1 SGHAT, CDR2 FQNNGV. The CDR3 is made up of 19 amino acids. The CDR3 loop reads CASSLGRLAGTLVKNIKYF. The DNA for the CDR3 is TGTGCCAGCAGCTTAGGCCGGCTAGCGGGAACTTTGGTCAAAAACATTAAGTACTTC.

The chain uses TRBV20-1 and TRBJ2-5; 11 nucleotides match TRBD2. This CDR3 region has 15 residues. Looked up from germline, CDR1 is DFQATT and CDR2 is SNEGSKA (reference sequence). The trim removed 2 bases at V and 1 base at J, leaving 3 bases unmatched. DNA for the CDR3: TGCAGTGCTAGACTAGCGGGAGGTCCCCAAGAGACCCAGTACTTC. Protein sequence: CSARLAGGPQETQYF.

The gene calls are TRBV13 and TRBJ2-7, with 7 bases lining up with TRBD1. The germline V gene encodes CDR1 PRHDT and CDR2 FYEKMQ (reference sequence). V gave up 6 bases and J gave up 3 bases; unmatched junction bases: 11. There are 15 residues in the CDR3. This chain's CDR3 is CASSSRGHRGYEQYF. CDR3 DNA sequence: TGTGCCAGCAGTTCTAGGGGACACAGGGGCTACGAGCAGTACTTC.

The V and J genes are TRBV20-1 and TRBJ2-7, with 10 bases matching TRBD1. CDR1 DFQATT and CDR2 SNEGSKA come from the germline V gene (reference sequence). V lost 4 bases to trimming and J lost 1 base; unmatched junction nucleotides: 1. This CDR3 has 13 residues. The CDR3 sequence: CSAKDRGSYEQYF. The CDR3 coding sequence is TGCAGTGCTAAGGACAGGGGGTCCTACGAGCAGTACTTC.

This clonotype appeared many times. The rearrangement links TRBV28 to TRBJ2-7; 13 bases line up with TRBD2. Germline V lookup: CDR1 MDHEN, CDR2 SYDVKM. CDR3 size: 16 residues. The V segment lost 4 bases and the J segment 0 bases; nucleotides outside the gene matches: 3. DNA of the CDR3: TGTGCCAGCAGTTCCGGGACTAGCGGGATCTCCTACGAGCAGTACTTC. The encoded protein is CASSSGTSGISYEQYF.

This clonotype was observed a single time. The chain uses TRBV20-1 and TRBJ1-2, with no clear D. Trimming pared 3 bases from V and 6 bases from J, leaving 14 bases between. Germline V CDR1 and CDR2: DFQATT, SNEGSKA (reference sequence). CDR3 length: 13 amino acids. The CDR3 DNA reads as TGCAGTGCTAGTGAATTGCGCTCTCATGGCTACACCTTC. Amino acid sequence: CSASELRSHGYTF.

This clonotype was seen at least ten times. The chain has TRBV6-5 and TRBJ1-2, with 8 bases lining up with TRBD1. V dropped 4 bases and J dropped 4; count of bases not matched to a gene: 11. Germline V gives CDR1 MNHEY, CDR2 SVGAGI. This CDR3 is 16 amino acids long. The DNA of the CDR3 is TGTGCCAGCAGTTCCGGACAGGGATATCGCGGCTATGGCTACACCTTC. Its translation: CASSSGQGYRGYGYTF.